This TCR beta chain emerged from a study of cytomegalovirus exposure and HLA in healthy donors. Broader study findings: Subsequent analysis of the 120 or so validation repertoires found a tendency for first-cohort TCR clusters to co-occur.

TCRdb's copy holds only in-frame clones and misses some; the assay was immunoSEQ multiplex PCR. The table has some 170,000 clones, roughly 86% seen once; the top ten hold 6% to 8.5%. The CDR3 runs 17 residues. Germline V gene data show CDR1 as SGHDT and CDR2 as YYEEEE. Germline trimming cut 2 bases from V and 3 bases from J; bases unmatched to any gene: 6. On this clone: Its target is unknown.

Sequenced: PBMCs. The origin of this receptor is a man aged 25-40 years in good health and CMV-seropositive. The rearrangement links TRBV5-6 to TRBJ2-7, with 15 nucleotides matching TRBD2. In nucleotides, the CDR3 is TGTGCCAGCAGCTTCAGGACTAGCGGGGGGGCCGGCTACGAGCAGTACTTC. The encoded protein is CASSFRTSGGAGYEQYF.